Below, 10 T cell receptor beta chains from the same sample are listed, as sequenced in a study of blood T cell repertoires in COVID-19. The method was immunoSEQ multiplex PCR; TCRdb's version includes in-frame clones alone and lacks a portion of them. The sample lists about 130,000 clones; 86% were seen once. Sequenced: PBMCs or T cells enriched from blood (not recorded which). Receptors originate from a woman aged 45-59 years who had recovered from COVID-19.

The chain joins TRBV6-1 to TRBJ2-4, with TRBD1 as a possible D gene (5 bases). The CDR3 has 15 residues. Trimming took 2 bases from V and 0 from J, leaving 8 bases between them. From germline, CDR1 is MNHNS and CDR2 SASEGT. The CDR3 is CASSEQGPAKNIQYF. The CDR3 DNA is TGTGCCAGCAGTGAACAGGGTCCAGCCAAAAACATTCAGTACTTC.

The rearrangement uses TRBV7-9 and TRBJ2-2, with D possibly matching TRBD1 (6 bases). Trimming removed 1 base at V and 7 bases at J, with 13 bases between. This CDR3 has 15 amino acids. Germline CDR1 and CDR2: SEHNR and FQNEAQ (reference sequence). The CDR3 bases are TGTGCCAGCAGCTTAGTGGCAGGGGATGACGGGGAGCTGTTTTTT. It encodes CASSLVAGDDGELFF.

The chain combines TRBV10-3 with TRBJ2-2; the D gene is possibly TRBD2 (7 bases). The CDR3 runs to 16 residues. Trimming took off 0 bases at V and 6 bases at J, with 14 bases between the two ends. Germline lookup yields CDR1 ENHRY and CDR2 SYGVKD. CDR3 residues: CAISESYGGLAGELFF. The CDR3 DNA follows: TGTGCCATCAGTGAGTCGTACGGGGGGCTTGCCGGGGAGCTGTTTTTT.

The J gene is TRBJ2-1, the V gene TRBV9, with 7 bases aligning to TRBD2. The CDR3 is 15 residues long. J gave up 8 bases and V 4 bases, and 12 bases lay outside the gene matches. The germline CDR1 and CDR2 sequences are SGDLS and YYNGEE. The CDR3 region is CASSLRAPGGDEQFF. The CDR3 coding sequence is TGTGCCAGCAGCCTCCGGGCCCCGGGGGGAGATGAGCAGTTCTTC.

V usage is TRBV27 and J usage is TRBJ2-6, with 8 bases lining up with TRBD1. This CDR3 is 14 amino acids long. V lost 6 bases and J lost 8; bases outside the gene matches: 6. Germline V CDR1 and CDR2: MNHEY, SMNVEV (reference sequence). CDR3 loop: CASRSRQGTNVLTF. DNA for the CDR3: TGTGCCAGCAGATCAAGACAGGGGACCAACGTCCTGACTTTC. The full variable domain, with the rest looked up from reference TRBV27 and TRBJ2-6, is EAQVTQNPRYLITVTGKKLTVTCSQNMNHEYMSWYRQDPGLGLRQIYYSMNVEVTDKGDVPEGYKVSRKEKRNFPLILESPSPNQTSLYFCASRSRQGTNVLTFGAGSRLTVL.

The chain recombines TRBV5-8 with TRBJ2-5; 7 bases agree with TRBD2. The trim removed 4 bases at V and 4 bases at J, leaving 7 bases unmatched. The CDR3 consists of 14 residues. CDR1 and CDR2 (germline): SGHTS, YDEGEE. The CDR3: CASSQRDYPETQYF. The CDR3, as DNA: TGTGCCAGCAGCCAGCGGGACTATCCAGAGACCCAGTACTTC.

The chain combines TRBV12-3 or TRBV12-4 with TRBJ1-1; 10 nucleotides match TRBD1. The V segment lost 6 bases and the J segment 4 bases; nucleotides outside the gene matches: 2. This CDR3 is built from 13 residues. CDR3 coding DNA: TGTGCCAGCAGGACAGGGGGCTTCACTGAAGCTTTCTTT. It yields the protein CASRTGGFTEAFF.

The V gene is TRBV4-3, the J gene TRBJ1-4; D unclear. CDR3 size: 16 residues. Trimming cost V 4 bases and J 0 bases, with 12 bases left between them. CDR1 LGHNA and CDR2 YSLEER come from the germline V gene. CDR3 residues: CASSPRNQATNEKLFF. In DNA form, the CDR3 reads TGCGCCAGCAGCCCTAGAAACCAAGCAACTAATGAAAAACTGTTTTTT.

The chain has TRBV7-9 and TRBJ2-7; a possible D gene is TRBD1 (6 bases). Germline-derived CDR1 and CDR2 are SEHNR and FQNEAQ (reference sequence). V lost 5 bases, J lost 0 bases, and 14 bases lay in between. The CDR3 loop spans 15 amino acids. CDR3 DNA sequence: TGTGCCAGCAGCCGAGGACAGCCCAGCTCCTACGAGCAGTACTTC. Its translation: CASSRGQPSSYEQYF.

In its sample, this clone was seen once. This sequence joins TRBV27 and TRBJ2-7; D perhaps matches TRBD1 (5 bases). Deletions cut 3 bases from V and 4 bases from J, with 13 bases between. Germline CDR1 is MNHEY and CDR2 is SMNVEV (reference sequence). The CDR3 covers 14 residues. CDR3 sequence (DNA): TGTGCCAGCAGTTTGCAGGGTGCAAAGTACGAGCAGTACTTC. Its translation: CASSLQGAKYEQYF.